The clone carrying this TCR beta chain was seen a handful of times. While infection was still active, Seattle patients were enrolled and then followed longitudinally. V was clipped by 8 bases and J by 2 bases, with 14 bases between them. CDR1 SEHNR and CDR2 FQNEAQ come from the germline V gene (reference sequence). The CDR3 runs to 14 residues. The record originates from a study of blood T cell repertoires in COVID-19. Across the whole study: Material from acute and convalescent COVID-19 was sourced from the United States, Italy and Spain. T cells, B-cell-depleted T cells, or PBMCs supplied cDNA or gDNA.

Original processing methods: Cell counts per sample came from amplifying reference gene primers. The table came from immunoSEQ multiplex PCR; TCRdb's copy has only in-frame clones and leaves some out. V and J calls and clone size come straight from that table; D and trimming were deduced from the DNA. The sample lists about 160,000 clones; 65% to 90% were seen once. The sequence was obtained from a middle-aged woman with COVID-19, enrolled during active disease. Sequencing used peripheral blood. The J gene is TRBJ2-3, the V gene TRBV7-9, with no clear D. The CDR3, as DNA: TGTGCCAGCTACTCGGTGGGCTTCACAGATACGCAGTATTTT. Amino acids: CASYSVGFTDTQYF.